One sample yielded the 32 T cell receptor beta chains listed below, sequenced in a study of shared clonotypes between healthy human individuals. Some clones are missing from TCRdb's copy, which holds only in-frame ones; the method was immunoSEQ multiplex PCR. Among 750,000 to 1,000,000 clones listed, 90% to 95% were seen once. Cells designated naive CD8 were CD45RO-negative and were positively selected for CCR7, with terminally differentiated effector memory CD45RA+ cells excluded. Sequencing was carried out using naive CD8+ T cells sorted from blood. All receptors derive from a young man in good health.

The table lists this clone with a count of one. V and J are TRBV29-1 and TRBJ2-2, with D maybe TRBD1 (6 bases). The CDR3 runs 14 residues. The V gene lost 6 bases and the J gene lost 2 bases, with 13 bases spanning the gap. Germline V gene sequence: CDR1 SQVTM, CDR2 ANQGSEA. CDR3 residues: CSVAIQGNTGELFF. For the CDR3, the DNA is TGCAGCGTCGCCATACAGGGAAACACCGGGGAGCTGTTTTTT.

This sequence joins TRBV4-1 and TRBJ1-1; D not resolved. Germline assignment: CDR1 MGHRA and CDR2 YSYEKL. The CDR3 totals 16 residues. Trimming shortened V by 1 base and J by 6 bases, and 18 bases separated the two germline ends. CDR3 in DNA: TGCGCCAGCAGCCAAGGGGAGGGTGAGGGAAGGGCTGAAGCTTTCTTT. Encoded protein: CASSQGEGEGRAEAFF.

The chain joins TRBV14 to TRBJ2-7; D may be TRBD2 (5 bases). Trimming shortened V by 4 bases and J by 3 bases, and 19 bases separated the two germline ends. The CDR3 spans 16 residues. Germline V gene sequence: CDR1 SGHDN, CDR2 FVKESK. The CDR3 nucleotides are TGTGCCAGCAGCCTACGGGCGGCGGGTGCAGTCTACGAGCAGTACTTC. Encoded protein: CASSLRAAGAVYEQYF.

V and J are TRBV7-2 and TRBJ2-7; 13 bases align to TRBD2. This CDR3 is 12 amino acids long. V was pared by 8 bases and J by 5 bases, with 0 bases of the junction left unmatched. Germline V gene data show CDR1 as SGHTA and CDR2 as FQGNSA. CDR3 nucleotides: TGTGCCAGCGGACTAGCGGGAGACGAGCAGTACTTC. Translating it yields CASGLAGDEQYF.

Concerning this clone: The same CDR3 also results from other DNA sequences found in this sample. This chain uses TRBV27 with TRBJ2-7, with D unclear. With 4 bases removed from V and 5 bases from J, the gap between germline ends came to 6 bases. Germline values: CDR1 MNHEY, CDR2 SMNVEV (reference sequence). The CDR3 contains 11 residues. CDR3 DNA: TGTGCCAGCAGTTCCCCCAACGAGCAGTACTTC. It specifies CASSSPNEQYF.

The chain links TRBV28 to TRBJ1-1, with a tentative D call TRBD1 (5 bases). This CDR3 contains 14 residues. V was cut by 2 bases and J by 4 bases, with 11 bases left in between. Germline CDR1 MDHEN, CDR2 SYDVKM. The CDR3 here is CASSLRGGSTEAFF. CDR3 nucleotides: TGTGCCAGCAGTTTACGGGGGGGTAGCACTGAAGCTTTCTTT.

The chain has TRBV6-1 and TRBJ2-2; D may be TRBD1 (5 bases). The CDR3 length is 10 residues. The germline V gene encodes CDR1 MNHNS and CDR2 SASEGT. V was cut by 10 bases and J by 6 bases, with 6 bases left in between. CDR3 bases: TGTGCCACCAGGGCCGGGGAGCTGTTTTTT. It codes for CATRAGELFF.

The rearrangement joins TRBV10-3 to TRBJ2-7; 14 bases are a match to TRBD2. Germline V gene data show CDR1 as ENHRY and CDR2 as SYGVKD. The CDR3 covers 17 residues. Trimming took 5 bases from V and 4 from J; bases not matched to a gene: 10. The CDR3 sequence: CAISPGTSGRNQYEQYF. For the CDR3, the DNA is TGTGCCATCAGTCCCGGGACTAGCGGGAGAAATCAATACGAGCAGTACTTC.

This clone has only one observation. Other DNA sequences in this specimen translate into the identical CDR3. The V call is TRBV11-2, the J call TRBJ2-7; the D gene could be TRBD1 or TRBD2 (5 bases each). The CDR3 is 13 amino acids. CDR1 is SGHAT and CDR2 is FQNNGV in the germline V gene. V was clipped by 1 base and J by 4 bases, with 8 bases between them. CDR3 residues: CASSLGGGYEQYF. In nucleotides, the CDR3 is TGTGCCAGCAGCTTAGGTGGGGGTTACGAGCAGTACTTC.

This clone was seen a single time. This rearrangement joins TRBV5-5 to TRBJ2-1, with D possibly matching TRBD1 (6 bases). Germline V gene lookup returns CDR1 SGHKS and CDR2 YYEKEE (reference sequence). V lost 3 bases, J lost 6 bases, and 13 bases lay in between. The CDR3 has 14 residues. The CDR3 spells CASSSQGKGNEQFF. The CDR3 bases are TGTGCCAGCAGCTCTCAGGGGAAGGGCAATGAGCAGTTCTTC.

The DNA of the CDR3 is TGTGCCAGCAGCTTAGGTTCGGGAGGGCCTAGAGATACGCAGTATTTT. Translated, it gives CASSLGSGGPRDTQYF. This chain links TRBV11-3 with TRBJ2-3, with TRBD2 matching over 8 bases. CDR1 and CDR2 (germline): SGHNT, YENEEA. The V gene end was trimmed by 1 base and the J gene end by 5 bases; junction bases not matched to a gene: 8. This CDR3 comprises 16 residues.

V and J are TRBV11-2 and TRBJ2-5, with 10 bases aligning to TRBD2. The junction had 10 bases not matched to a gene; V was cut back by 1 base and J by 2 bases. The CDR3 covers 18 residues. Germline V gene lookup returns CDR1 SGHAT and CDR2 FQNNGV. CDR3 in DNA: TGTGCCAGCAGCTTAGGTCTAGCGGGAGTGTCCCCTCAAGAGACCCAGTACTTC. Translating it yields CASSLGLAGVSPQETQYF.

CDR3 DNA sequence: TGTGCCACCAGCAGAAGGAGAGCCCTTGAAGGGGCCGGGCCCCAAGCCAACAATGAGCAGTTCTTC. This codes for CATSRRRALEGAGPQANNEQFF. The genes are TRBV15 and TRBJ2-1, with D possibly TRBD1 on 5 matching bases. V was shortened by 2 bases and J by 5 bases, with 34 bases between the two germline ends. This CDR3 has 22 residues. Germline V CDR1 and CDR2: LNHNV, YYDKDF (reference sequence).

The chain uses TRBV7-9 and TRBJ2-1; 11 bases agree with TRBD1. The V and J ends lost 10 bases and 8 bases, in that order; junction bases with no gene match: 16. The CDR3 loop spans 16 amino acids. Germline CDR1 SEHNR, CDR2 FQNEAQ (reference sequence). As DNA, the CDR3 is TGTGCCACCTTTGAAATAGTGGACAGGGGGCCGGATGAGCAGTTCTTC. Translating gives CATFEIVDRGPDEQFF.

The V and J genes are TRBV7-9 and TRBJ2-3; weak D call: TRBD2 (6 bases). The length of the CDR3 is 13 residues. The germline V and J ends were trimmed by 5 bases and 4 bases, with 10 bases remaining between them. CDR1 is SEHNR, CDR2 FQNEAQ, per germline (reference sequence). As DNA, the CDR3 is TGTGCCAGCAGCGGTACTAGCTCAGATACGCAGTATTTT. Encoded protein: CASSGTSSDTQYF.

The gene calls are TRBV2 and TRBJ2-7, with TRBD1 identical over 10 bases. V trimming: 2 bases; J trimming: 4 bases; junction bases outside the gene matches: 8. The germline V gene encodes CDR1 SNHLY and CDR2 FYNNEI. The CDR3 is made up of 16 amino acids. The CDR3 is CASSEMGQGIFYEQYF. DNA of the CDR3: TGTGCCAGCAGTGAAATGGGACAGGGGATCTTTTACGAGCAGTACTTC.

The chain couples TRBV9 to TRBJ2-2, with D possibly being TRBD1 or TRBD2 (5 bases each). The V end was cut by 4 bases, the J end by 5 bases, with 12 bases between. This CDR3 spans 14 amino acids. The germline CDR1 and CDR2 sequences are SGDLS and YYNGEE. CDR3 region: CASSPVGETGELFF. CDR3 DNA sequence: TGTGCCAGCAGCCCCGTAGGGGAGACCGGGGAGCTGTTTTTT.

V gene TRBV27 combines with J gene TRBJ2-7; 9 positions match TRBD2. There are 13 residues in the CDR3. Losses at the gene ends were 3 bases for V and 9 bases for J; bases not matched to a gene: 6. CDR1 and CDR2 from the germline V gene are MNHEY and SMNVEV (reference sequence). This CDR3 reads CASSFSGSEGQYF. The CDR3 DNA reads TGTGCCAGCAGTTTTAGCGGGAGTGAAGGGCAGTACTTC.

The rearrangement uses TRBV13 and TRBJ2-2; 9 bases agree with TRBD1. The CDR3 runs 18 residues. J gave up 6 bases and V 4 bases, and 15 bases lay outside the gene matches. The germline V gene encodes CDR1 PRHDT and CDR2 FYEKMQ (reference sequence). The CDR3 spells CASSSRQTGTGNPGELFF. The CDR3 nucleotides read TGTGCCAGCAGCTCCAGACAAACCGGGACAGGGAATCCCGGGGAGCTGTTTTTT.

This clone was detected once. V and J are TRBV6-7 and TRBJ1-5; TRBD1 is a possible D gene (5 bases). TRBV6-7 belongs to the ORF category, with a function that is uncertain. V dropped 0 bases and J dropped 2 bases, with 14 bases sitting between them. The CDR3 contains 17 residues. The CDR3 spells CASSYSTGPSGNQPQHF. The CDR3 DNA follows: TGTGCCAGCAGTTACTCAACGGGGCCCAGCGGCAATCAGCCCCAGCATTTT.

This chain connects TRBV29-1 to TRBJ2-3; D tentatively reads TRBD1 or TRBD2 (6 bases each). This CDR3 has 17 residues. The germline V gene has CDR1 SQVTM and CDR2 ANQGSEA. Trimming cost V 2 bases and J 4 bases, with 22 bases left between them. DNA for the CDR3: TGCAGCGTTGAATTTGGTCTACTAGCCGAGGGGGCAGATACGCAGTATTTT. As protein: CSVEFGLLAEGADTQYF.

The chain recombines TRBV11-2 with TRBJ2-7; 9 nucleotides agree with TRBD2. This CDR3 contains 15 residues. Germline CDR1 is SGHAT and CDR2 is FQNNGV. V gave up 3 bases and J gave up 3 bases; unmatched junction bases: 6. CDR3 amino acids: CASSLTREGDYEQYF. The CDR3 nucleotides read TGTGCCAGCAGCTTGACGCGGGAGGGCGACTACGAGCAGTACTTC.

The chain couples TRBV7-7 to TRBJ2-5, with unresolved D. Looked up from germline, CDR1 is SSHAT and CDR2 is FNYEAQ (reference sequence). V dropped 1 base and J dropped 2 bases, with 11 bases sitting between them. The CDR3 runs 15 residues. The CDR3 DNA sequence: TGTGCCAGCAGCTTAGACATGAATCGTCAAGAGACCCAGTACTTC. Amino acid sequence: CASSLDMNRQETQYF.

This sequence joins TRBV11-2 and TRBJ2-5, with D perhaps TRBD1 (6 bases). CDR1 SGHAT and CDR2 FQNNGV come from the germline V gene. Trimming shortened V by 4 bases and J by 5 bases, and 20 bases separated the two germline ends. The CDR3 extends over 16 amino acids. CDR3: CASSSGHQRARETQYF. The CDR3 coding sequence is TGTGCCAGCAGCTCGGGACACCAGAGGGCCAGGGAGACCCAGTACTTC.

The chain recombines TRBV27 with TRBJ2-1; 9 bases align to TRBD2. After removal of 0 bases from V and 8 bases from J, the junction contained 8 bases not matched to a gene. CDR3 length equals 16 residues. Per germline, CDR1 MNHEY and CDR2 SMNVEV (reference sequence). The CDR3 reads CASSLSRAGGPYEQFF. CDR3 DNA: TGTGCCAGCAGTTTATCGAGGGCGGGAGGGCCCTATGAGCAGTTCTTC.

This chain links TRBV9 with TRBJ2-2; D unresolved. Trimming removed 1 base at V and 0 bases at J, with 7 bases between. Germline assignment: CDR1 SGDLS and CDR2 YYNGEE. The CDR3 totals 15 residues. The CDR3 loop is CASSVSPANTGELFF. The CDR3 DNA follows: TGTGCCAGCAGCGTAAGCCCCGCGAACACCGGGGAGCTGTTTTTT.

V and J are TRBV6-1 and TRBJ2-5; D remains ambiguous. Trimming shortened V by 5 bases and J by 3 bases, and 4 bases separated the two germline ends. The germline gives CDR1 MNHNS, CDR2 SASEGT. The length of the CDR3 is 11 residues. This CDR3 is CASSKKETQYF. CDR3 coding DNA: TGTGCCAGCAGTAAAAAAGAGACCCAGTACTTC.

The chain has TRBV5-1 and TRBJ2-3; unclear D gene. The CDR3 runs 12 residues. Between the trimmed V and J ends, which lost 4 bases and 5 bases, there was a span of 8 bases. Germline V gives CDR1 SGHRS, CDR2 YFSETQ. DNA for the CDR3: TGCGCCAGCAGCACCCGTAAAGATACGCAGTATTTT. It encodes CASSTRKDTQYF.

This rearrangement joins TRBV11-2 to TRBJ2-7, with TRBD2 identical over 8 bases. Looked up from germline, CDR1 is SGHAT and CDR2 is FQNNGV. The CDR3 contains 16 residues. Trimming took 1 base from V and 1 from J; bases not matched to a gene: 6. CDR3 protein: CASSLAGGPLSYEQYF. For the CDR3, the DNA is TGTGCCAGCAGCTTAGCGGGAGGGCCTCTATCCTACGAGCAGTACTTC.

This clone is a singleton in its sample. The chain joins TRBV2 to TRBJ1-5; D is possibly TRBD1 (5 bases). The germline V gene encodes CDR1 SNHLY and CDR2 FYNNEI. The CDR3 length is 13 residues. Trimming cost V 6 bases and J 0 bases, with 6 bases left between them. The chain's CDR3 is CASRTDSNQPQHF. The CDR3 DNA sequence: TGTGCCAGCAGGACAGATAGCAATCAGCCCCAGCATTTT.

The chain uses TRBV6-5 and TRBJ2-1; D is unclear. This CDR3 comprises 12 residues. CDR1 MNHEY and CDR2 SVGAGI come from the germline V gene. V lost 4 bases and J 9 bases, leaving 10 bases between the germline ends. This CDR3 reads CASSSQLGEQFF. In DNA form, the CDR3 reads TGTGCCAGCAGTTCCCAGCTCGGTGAGCAGTTCTTC.

This clone was detected only once. This chain connects TRBV5-6 to TRBJ2-5; tentatively, D is TRBD2 (5 bases). The CDR3 contains 13 residues. Trimming pared 2 bases from V and 5 bases from J, leaving 10 bases between. Germline CDR1 and CDR2: SGHDT and YYEEEE. The CDR3 coding sequence is TGTGCCAGCAGCTTAAATAGGAGGGAGACCCAGTACTTC. Protein sequence: CASSLNRRETQYF.